The clone carrying this T cell receptor (beta chain) came up a few times. Its antigen is not identified. These data belong to a study of T-cell reconstitution after alpha-beta-depleted transplantation in children. The TCRbeta library was prepared with unique molecular identifiers. TCRdb redid the calling of the PCR reads with MiXCR, one entry per CDR3 protein. The sample yields approximately 400,000 distinct CDR3 sequences, about 16% seen once. In germline, CDR1 is LGHNA, CDR2 YSLEER. This CDR3 region has 14 residues. V lost 5 bases to trimming and J lost 3 bases; unmatched junction nucleotides: 7. Regarding the study as a whole: By one year post-transplant, T-cell counts and diversity largely arose from T cells that were newly produced. Day-60 TCRbeta diversity that was high in some patients was derived from surviving recipient T cells and thymic progenitors. Expanded clones from the graft, numbering several hundred, reportedly supplied alpha-beta T cells about two months after transplant.

The chain has TRBV4-3 and TRBJ2-7; 7 nucleotides match TRBD1. This clonotype was sampled from a boy under two years old who had a stem cell transplant for Wiskott-Aldrich syndrome, so the T cells may come from the graft donor. The sample in question was PBMCs, mostly from graft donor cells, obtained 360 days after TCRalphabeta/CD19-depleted stem cell transplant. CDR3 sequence: CASSKTGKGYEQYF. CDR3 nucleotides: TGCGCCAGCAGCAAGACAGGGAAGGGCTACGAGCAGTACTTC.